The 26 T cell receptor beta chains presented below share a single source sample, sequenced in a study of tumor and adjacent non-tumor tissue in lung cancer. RNA was extracted from bulk tissue without any cell sorting. The library came from three nested PCR rounds adapted from ARM-PCR protocols. TCRdb itself ran the multiplex PCR reads through MiXCR, one entry per CDR3 protein. The data show 120,000 or so distinct CDR3 sequences, around 82% seen once. Sequencing was done on a sample of lung tumor tissue. The source of these receptors is a man between 65 and 85 years old with non-small cell lung cancer.

Remarks on this clonotype: Germline is not matched at one junction end, which may reflect a read error. The V gene is TRBV7-2, the J gene TRBJ1-3; D remains unclear. There are 15 residues in the CDR3. The germline V gene encodes CDR1 SGHTA and CDR2 FQGNSA. CDR3 in DNA: TGTGCCAGCAACTTAATTTCAGGACCTGGAAACATCATATATTTT. Translated, it gives CASNLISGPGNIIYF. The entire variable domain, with the rest obtained from reference TRBV7-2 and TRBJ1-3, is as follows: GAGVSQSPSNKVTEKGKDVELRCDPISGHTALYWYRQSLGQGLEFLIYFQGNSAPDKSGLPSDRFSAERTGGSVSTLTIQRTQQEDSAVYLCASNLISGPGNIIYFGEGSWLTVV.

Note on this clonotype: At one boundary the junction diverges from the germline segment, which might be a read error. V usage is TRBV6-1 and J usage is TRBJ2-2; TRBD2 aligns across 7 bases. The CDR3 has 14 amino acids. The germline gives CDR1 MNHNS, CDR2 SASEGT. In DNA, the CDR3 is TGTGCCAGCAGGGGGGTCGGCAACAGCGGGGATCTGTTTTTT. This gives the protein CASRGVGNSGDLFF.

For this clonotype: Germline and junction disagree at one end, which may indicate a read error. The J gene is TRBJ2-1, the V gene TRBV6-2 or TRBV6-3, with 8 bases aligning to TRBD2. Germline CDR1 reads MNHEY; CDR2 reads SVGEGT. The CDR3 is 15 residues long. The CDR3, as DNA: TGTGTCAGCAGTCCGGGACTAGGCAATACCAATGGGCAGGTCTTC. Translating it yields CVSSPGLGNTNGQVF.

The chain combines TRBV28 with TRBJ1-2; no reliable D call. The V end was cut by 8 bases, the J end by 9 bases, with 22 bases between. Per the germline V gene, CDR1 is MDHEN and CDR2 is SYDVKM. CDR3 size: 14 residues. In DNA, the CDR3 is TGTGCCAGCCACAATTCAGGCACACGCAATCGCTACACCTTC. Translation: CASHNSGTRNRYTF.

This clonotype was seen a single time. Sequence at one end of the junction differs from germline and may be a read error. V and J are TRBV12-3 or TRBV12-4 and TRBJ2-1, with D perhaps TRBD2 (6 bases). The length of the CDR3 is 17 residues. The CDR3: CVSNSGGDGSLHNEQFF. As DNA, the CDR3 is TGTGTCAGCAATTCCGGGGGTGATGGGAGCCTCCACAATGAGCAGTTCTTC.

The chain combines TRBV10-1 with TRBJ2-1, with 7 nucleotides matching TRBD1. The V gene's germline CDR1 is WNHNN and CDR2 SYGVQD (reference sequence). This CDR3 has 15 amino acids. Trimming took 5 bases from V and 5 from J; bases not matched to a gene: 9. DNA for the CDR3: TGCGCCAGCAGTCTGACAGGGCCCTATCACAATGAGCAGTTCTTC. Amino acids: CASSLTGPYHNEQFF.

To note about this clonotype: Because the CDR3 is missing its conserved closing phenylalanine or tryptophan, this is likely a read error. The J gene is TRBJ2-3, the V gene TRBV20-1; D unclear. The V gene lost 4 bases and the J gene lost 6 bases, with 11 bases spanning the gap. CDR3 length: 12 residues. Germline values: CDR1 DFQATT, CDR2 SNEGSKA (reference sequence). This chain's CDR3 is CSATRKWDTQYY. The DNA of the CDR3 is TGCAGTGCTACCAGGAAGTGGGATACGCAGTATTAT.

In the case of this clonotype: Since the CDR3 does not end with the conserved phenylalanine or tryptophan, this likely comes from a read error. The rearrangement links TRBV4-1 to TRBJ2-5; TRBD2 might be the D (5 bases). There are 15 residues in the CDR3. Trimming shortened V by 0 bases and J by 6 bases, and 14 bases separated the two germline ends. Germline V gene sequence: CDR1 MGHRA, CDR2 YSYEKL. CDR3 in DNA: TGCGCCAGCAGCCAAGATCGACTATTTATCCAGACCCAGTACATC. Its translation: CASSQDRLFIQTQYI.

The V gene is TRBV6-2 or TRBV6-3, the J gene TRBJ2-1; 10 positions agree with TRBD2. The V segment lost 3 bases and the J segment 7 bases; nucleotides outside the gene matches: 18. The germline V gene encodes CDR1 MNHEY and CDR2 SVGEGT. The length of the CDR3 is 19 residues. The CDR3 here is CASSYGSSGSGRGYNEQFF. The CDR3 nucleotides read TGTGCCAGCAGTTATGGGTCTAGCGGGAGTGGACGTGGGTATAATGAGCAGTTCTTC.

This clonotype was found once. Since a much larger clone is just one base distant, this may be a read error. V gene TRBV7-8 combines with J gene TRBJ1-3, with D tentatively TRBD1 (6 bases). The ends were cut back, 2 bases at V and 6 bases at J, with 11 bases in the middle. Per germline, CDR1 SGHVS and CDR2 FQNEAQ. The CDR3 consists of 14 residues. The CDR3 loop reads CASSLMGAENTIYF. CDR3 bases: TGTGCCAGCAGCTTAATGGGGGCTGAAAACACCATATATTTT.

Turning to this clonotype: Germline is not matched at one junction end, which may reflect a read error. The chain joins TRBV5-4 to TRBJ2-3; possible D gene TRBD1, 6 bases. The CDR3 consists of 14 residues. Germline values: CDR1 SGHNT, CDR2 YYREEE (reference sequence). The CDR3 reads CDSSFRQGTDTQYF. The CDR3 DNA reads as TGTGACAGCAGCTTTAGGCAGGGGACAGATACGCAGTATTTT.

A remark on this clonotype: Germline and junction disagree at one end, which may indicate a read error. The chain couples TRBV12-3 or TRBV12-4 to TRBJ2-2; TRBD2 might be the D (5 bases). This CDR3 comprises 14 residues. CDR3 nucleotide sequence: TGTGCCAGCAGCTACCGACCTAACACCGGGGAGCTGCTTTTT. It encodes CASSYRPNTGELLF.

Turning to this clonotype: Its ends do not fully match the called genes, so a read error is possible. The rearrangement joins TRBV12-3 or TRBV12-4 to TRBJ2-1; a possible D gene is TRBD2 (6 bases). This CDR3 is 14 amino acids long. CDR3 sequence (DNA): TGTGCCAGCAGTGTAGCGGTGAGCTCGGATGGGCCGTTCTTC. It encodes CASSVAVSSDGPFF.

Notes on this clonotype: The CDR3 carries no conserved terminal phenylalanine or tryptophan, so it likely arises from a read error. The V and J genes are TRBV4-1 and TRBJ2-5, with a weak D call TRBD1 (6 bases). This CDR3 spans 14 amino acids. CDR1 is MGHRA and CDR2 is YSYEKL in the germline V gene. In nucleotides, the CDR3 is TGCGCCAGCTGCCAACAATGGGGGCAAGAGACTCAGTACCTC. Protein sequence: CASCQQWGQETQYL.

The V and J genes are TRBV28 and TRBJ1-4; D not resolved. Between the trimmed V and J ends, which lost 6 bases and 8 bases, there was a span of 16 bases. The CDR3 covers 14 residues. The germline V gene encodes CDR1 MDHEN and CDR2 SYDVKM. DNA of the CDR3: TGTGCCAGCAGGATCGGATCAGGACGGGAAAAACTGTTTTTT. Translation: CASRIGSGREKLFF.

Remarks on this clonotype: The CDR3 does not end in the conserved phenylalanine or tryptophan, so this is likely a read error. No DNA is shown, since the ends of the CDR3 on it are uncertain; the CDR3 is the one TCRdb lists. This chain uses TRBV12-3 or TRBV12-4 with TRBJ1-1; TRBD1 is the table's D call, not checked against the DNA. Counting both end residues, the CDR3 totals 13 amino acids. CDR3 amino acids: CASSFRDTEKAFV.

About this clonotype itself: An end of the junction differs from the germline gene, which may be a read error. V gene TRBV12-3 or TRBV12-4 combines with J gene TRBJ1-1; possibly TRBD1 for D (5 bases). This CDR3 comprises 15 residues. CDR3 coding DNA: TGTGCCAGCAGTTTAGGGAGGGGCACGAACACTGAAGCCTTCTTT. Translated, it gives CASSLGRGTNTEAFF.

This clonotype was seen more than once but under ten times. This chain joins TRBV7-3 and TRBJ2-7; 10 bases line up with TRBD1. V gave up 5 bases and J gave up 2 bases; unmatched junction bases: 3. The CDR3 sequence is 14 residues long. The V gene's germline CDR1 is SGHTA and CDR2 FQGTGA. The CDR3 sequence is CASSPGQGAYEQYF. In nucleotides, the CDR3 is TGTGCCAGCAGCCCCGGACAGGGGGCCTACGAGCAGTACTTC.

In the case of this clonotype: As the CDR3 is not closed by the conserved phenylalanine or tryptophan, this likely results from a read error. J is TRBJ1-2 and V is TRBV6-6, with 10 bases fitting TRBD1. Germline V gene sequence: CDR1 MNHNY, CDR2 SVGAGI (reference sequence). The CDR3 totals 16 residues. J lost 6 bases, V lost 8 bases, and 15 bases had no gene match. This CDR3 is CASDMDRGNSFHGYTL. CDR3 in DNA: TGTGCCAGCGATATGGACAGGGGGAACTCGTTCCATGGCTACACCTTA.

There are many counts of this clonotype. The rearrangement links TRBV7-2 to TRBJ2-1, with TRBD2 matching over 9 bases. Germline-derived CDR1 and CDR2 are SGHTA and FQGNSA. V shed 1 base and J 0 bases; nucleotides not matched to a gene: 7. The length of the CDR3 is 18 residues. CDR3 nucleotides: TGTGCCAGCAGCTTAGTAGCGGGAGCCCCGAGCTCCTACAATGAGCAGTTCTTC. Translation: CASSLVAGAPSSYNEQFF.

A word on this clonotype: This sequence may be a read error, since a much larger clone differs from it by one base. The chain uses TRBV20-1 and TRBJ2-1, with D perhaps TRBD2 (6 bases). This CDR3 comprises 15 residues. In germline, CDR1 is DFQATT, CDR2 SNEGSKA (reference sequence). The CDR3 DNA reads as TGCAATGCTAGAGATAGAGGCGGGGTCTACAATGAGCAGTTCTTC. Residues: CNARDRGGVYNEQFF.

A remark on this clonotype: Likely a read error: the CDR3 ends without its conserved phenylalanine or tryptophan. The DNA is omitted, as the CDR3 cannot be located on it reliably, and the CDR3 follows TCRdb's listing. The J gene is TRBJ2-7, the V gene TRBV4-1; the table's D call, TRBD1, has no DNA check behind it. Germline V lookup: CDR1 MGHRA, CDR2 YSYEKL. From its first to its last residue, the CDR3 has 15 amino acids. The CDR3 spells CASSQGFDRVHEQYY.

As to this clonotype: Being one base from a much bigger clone, this may be a read error. The CDR3 does not end in the conserved phenylalanine or tryptophan, so this is likely a read error. V gene TRBV2 combines with J gene TRBJ1-5; the D gene is possibly TRBD1 (5 bases). The CDR3 is made up of 13 amino acids. CDR1 and CDR2 (germline): SNHLY, FYNNEI. V shed 9 bases and J shed 6 bases, with 15 bases lying between them. The CDR3 region is CASTEVRGQPQHC. CDR3 DNA sequence: TGTGCCAGTACAGAGGTGAGGGGTCAGCCCCAGCATTGT.

In the case of this clonotype: Lacking the conserved final phenylalanine or tryptophan, this CDR3 likely reflects a read error. V usage is TRBV29-1 and J usage is TRBJ2-1; D may be TRBD1 (6 bases). Germline V gives CDR1 SQVTM, CDR2 ANQGSEA. The CDR3 sequence is 12 residues long. V gave up 8 bases and J gave up 10 bases, with 18 bases separating them. The CDR3 spells CSPEQGNQEQFL. DNA for the CDR3: TGCAGCCCGGAACAGGGTAACCAAGAGCAGTTCTTA.

This sequence joins TRBV29-1 and TRBJ1-3; D uncertain. This CDR3 has 16 amino acids. The germline V and J ends were trimmed by 5 bases and 8 bases, with 25 bases remaining between them. Germline V lookup: CDR1 SQVTM, CDR2 ANQGSEA. The CDR3, as DNA: TGCAGCGTTCGCACTAGCACGGCGGGTCATATGTACACCATATATTTT. Translated, it gives CSVRTSTAGHMYTIYF.

The J gene is TRBJ2-7, the V gene TRBV4-1, with 9 bases fitting TRBD2. The V segment lost 4 bases and the J segment 2 bases; nucleotides outside the gene matches: 18. This CDR3 has 19 amino acids. From germline, CDR1 is MGHRA and CDR2 YSYEKL. CDR3 coding DNA: TGCGCCAGCAGCCTAAGGGGTTCAGGACTAGCGTGGGAGACCTACGAGCAGTACTTC. Its translation: CASSLRGSGLAWETYEQYF.